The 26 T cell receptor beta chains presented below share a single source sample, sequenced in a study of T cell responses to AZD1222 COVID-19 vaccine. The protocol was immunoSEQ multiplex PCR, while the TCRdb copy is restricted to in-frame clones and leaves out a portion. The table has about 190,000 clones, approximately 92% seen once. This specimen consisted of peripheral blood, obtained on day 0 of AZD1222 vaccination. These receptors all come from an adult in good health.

This chain's CDR3 is CASSSLAITGELFF. The CDR3 nucleotides are TGTGCCAGCAGTTCTTTAGCGATCACCGGGGAGCTGTTTTTT. The V call is TRBV11-2, the J call TRBJ2-2; possible D gene TRBD2, 5 bases. The CDR3 has 14 amino acids. The V end lost 6 bases, the J end lost 4 bases, and 12 bases lay between the germline ends. Germline V gene sequence: CDR1 SGHAT, CDR2 FQNNGV.

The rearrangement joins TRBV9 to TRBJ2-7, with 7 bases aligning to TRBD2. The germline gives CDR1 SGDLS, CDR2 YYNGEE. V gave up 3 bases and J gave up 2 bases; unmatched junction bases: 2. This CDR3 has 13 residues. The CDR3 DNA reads TGTGCCAGCAGCGCTAGCGGTGCCTACGAGCAGTACTTC. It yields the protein CASSASGAYEQYF.

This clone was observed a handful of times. The CDR3: CASSQDRGIYEQYF. CDR3 nucleotides: TGCGCCAGCAGCCAGGACAGGGGCATCTACGAGCAGTACTTC. J is TRBJ2-7 and V is TRBV4-1; 9 bases agree with TRBD1. Germline V CDR1 and CDR2: MGHRA, YSYEKL. The CDR3 contains 14 residues. V trimming: 3 bases; J trimming: 3 bases; junction bases outside the gene matches: 3.

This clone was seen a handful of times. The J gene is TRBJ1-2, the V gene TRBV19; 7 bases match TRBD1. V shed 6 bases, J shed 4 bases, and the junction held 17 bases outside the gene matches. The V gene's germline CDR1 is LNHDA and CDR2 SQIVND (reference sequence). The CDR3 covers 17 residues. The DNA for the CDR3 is TGTGCCAGTAGGATCCGACAGGGAAGCCAGAGGGGCTATGGCTACACCTTC. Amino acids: CASRIRQGSQRGYGYTF.

In nucleotides, the CDR3 is TGTGCCAGTAGTGTACGAGGACACTATGAAGCTTTCTTT. It codes for CASSVRGHYEAFF. This sequence joins TRBV19 and TRBJ1-1; weak D call: TRBD1 (5 bases). Trimming took off 5 bases at V and 7 bases at J, with 14 bases between the two ends. CDR1 and CDR2 (germline): LNHDA, SQIVND (reference sequence). This CDR3 region has 13 residues. Complete variable domain (other parts from reference TRBV19 and TRBJ1-1): DGGITQSPKYLFRKEGQNVTLSCEQNLNHDAMYWYRQDPGQGLRLIYYSQIVNDFQKGDIAEGYSVSREKKESFPLTVTSAQKNPTAFYLCASSVRGHYEAFFGQGTRLTVV.

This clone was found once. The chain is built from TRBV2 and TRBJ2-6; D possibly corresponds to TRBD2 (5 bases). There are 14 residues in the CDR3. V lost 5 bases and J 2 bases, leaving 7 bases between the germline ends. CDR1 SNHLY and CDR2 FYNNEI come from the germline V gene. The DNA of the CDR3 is TGTGCCAGCAGTAGGACTCCTGGGGCCAACGTCCTGACTTTC. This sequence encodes CASSRTPGANVLTF.

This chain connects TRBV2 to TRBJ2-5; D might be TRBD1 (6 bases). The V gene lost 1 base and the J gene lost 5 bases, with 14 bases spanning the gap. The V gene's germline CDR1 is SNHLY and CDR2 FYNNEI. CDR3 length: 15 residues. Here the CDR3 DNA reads TGTGCCAGCAGTGAAGGGAGGAGTGGGGGCGAGACCCAGTACTTC. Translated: CASSEGRSGGETQYF.

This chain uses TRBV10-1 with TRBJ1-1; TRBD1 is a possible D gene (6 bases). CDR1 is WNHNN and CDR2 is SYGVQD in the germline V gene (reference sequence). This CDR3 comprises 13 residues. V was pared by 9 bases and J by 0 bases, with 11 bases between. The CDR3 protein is CASTGSVNTEAFF. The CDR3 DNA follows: TGCGCCAGTACAGGGTCGGTGAACACTGAAGCTTTCTTT.

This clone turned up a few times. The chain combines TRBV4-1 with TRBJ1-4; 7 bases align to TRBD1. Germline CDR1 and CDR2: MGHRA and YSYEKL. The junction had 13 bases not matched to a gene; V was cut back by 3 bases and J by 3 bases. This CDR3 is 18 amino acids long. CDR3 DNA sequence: TGCGCCAGCAGCCACACGGGGGGCCTTGGGACAGCTAATGAAAAACTGTTTTTT. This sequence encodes CASSHTGGLGTANEKLFF.

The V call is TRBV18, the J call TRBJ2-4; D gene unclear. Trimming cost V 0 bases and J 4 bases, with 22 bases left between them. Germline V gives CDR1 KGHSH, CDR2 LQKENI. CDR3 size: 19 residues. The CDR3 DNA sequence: TGTGCCAGCTCACCACCTTTGAGTGGAGCCCCCCCTGGGAAAAACATTCAGTACTTC. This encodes CASSPPLSGAPPGKNIQYF. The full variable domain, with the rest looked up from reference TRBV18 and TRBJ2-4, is NAGVMQNPRHLVRRRGQEARLRCSPMKGHSHVYWYRQLPEEGLKFMVYLQKENIIDESGMPKERFSAEFPKEGPSILRIQQVVRGDSAAYFCASSPPLSGAPPGKNIQYFGAGTRLSVL.

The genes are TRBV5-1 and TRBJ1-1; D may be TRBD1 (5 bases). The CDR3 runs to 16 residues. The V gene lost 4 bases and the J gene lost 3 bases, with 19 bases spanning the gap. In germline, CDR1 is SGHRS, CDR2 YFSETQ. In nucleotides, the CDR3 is TGCGCCAGCAGCACCTCCAGTCAGGGCTCCCACACTGAAGCTTTCTTT. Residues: CASSTSSQGSHTEAFF.

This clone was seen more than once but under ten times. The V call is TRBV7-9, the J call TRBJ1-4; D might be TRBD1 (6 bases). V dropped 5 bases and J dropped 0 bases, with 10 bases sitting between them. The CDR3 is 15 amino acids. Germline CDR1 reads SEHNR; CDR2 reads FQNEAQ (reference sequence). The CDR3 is CASSPRTATNEKLFF. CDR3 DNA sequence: TGTGCCAGCAGCCCAAGGACAGCAACTAATGAAAAACTGTTTTTT.

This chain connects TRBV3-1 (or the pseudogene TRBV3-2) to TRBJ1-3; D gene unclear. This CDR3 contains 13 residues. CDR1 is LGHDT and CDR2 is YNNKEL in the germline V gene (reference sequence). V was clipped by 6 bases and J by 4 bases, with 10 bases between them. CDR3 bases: TGTGCCAGCAGAGACTTCTCCGGAAACACCATATATTTT. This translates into CASRDFSGNTIYF.

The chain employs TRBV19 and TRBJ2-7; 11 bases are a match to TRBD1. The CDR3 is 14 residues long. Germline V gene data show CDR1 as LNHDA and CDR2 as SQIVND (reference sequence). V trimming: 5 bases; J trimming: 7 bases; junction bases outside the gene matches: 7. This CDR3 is CASSLGQGAGEQYF. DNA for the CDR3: TGTGCCAGTAGTCTCGGACAGGGGGCAGGAGAGCAGTACTTC.

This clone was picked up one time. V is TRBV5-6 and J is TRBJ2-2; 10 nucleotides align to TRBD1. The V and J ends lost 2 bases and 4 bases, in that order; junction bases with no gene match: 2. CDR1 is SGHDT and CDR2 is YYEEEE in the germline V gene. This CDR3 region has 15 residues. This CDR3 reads CASSFGTGATGELFF. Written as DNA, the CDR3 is TGTGCCAGCAGCTTCGGGACAGGGGCCACCGGGGAGCTGTTTTTT.

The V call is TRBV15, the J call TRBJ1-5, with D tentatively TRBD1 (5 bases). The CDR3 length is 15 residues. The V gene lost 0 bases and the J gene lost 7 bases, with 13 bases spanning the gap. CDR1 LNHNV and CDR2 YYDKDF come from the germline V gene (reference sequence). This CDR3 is CATSRDQGNGQPQHF. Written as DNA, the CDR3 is TGTGCCACCAGCAGAGATCAGGGAAATGGACAGCCCCAGCATTTT.

The CDR3 region is CATGQEMNTEAFF. The CDR3 nucleotides read TGTGCCACCGGACAGGAAATGAACACTGAAGCTTTCTTT. The genes are TRBV2 and TRBJ1-1, with 7 bases matching TRBD1. The CDR3 is 13 amino acids. CDR1 and CDR2 (germline): SNHLY, FYNNEI. J gave up 0 bases and V 10 bases, and 5 bases lay outside the gene matches.

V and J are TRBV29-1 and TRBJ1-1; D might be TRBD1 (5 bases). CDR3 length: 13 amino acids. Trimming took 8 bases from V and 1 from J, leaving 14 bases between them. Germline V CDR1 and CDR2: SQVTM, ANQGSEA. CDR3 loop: CSSRGGSNTEAFF. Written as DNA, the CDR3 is TGCAGCTCGCGGGGGGGGTCGAACACTGAAGCTTTCTTT.

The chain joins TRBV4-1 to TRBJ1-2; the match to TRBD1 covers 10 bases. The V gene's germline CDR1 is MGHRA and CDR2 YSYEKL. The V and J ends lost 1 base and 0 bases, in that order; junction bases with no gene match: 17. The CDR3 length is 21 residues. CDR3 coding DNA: TGCGCCAGCAGCCAAGGGACCTCTTATTGGACAGGGGGAGAGTCTAACTATGGCTACACCTTC. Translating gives CASSQGTSYWTGGESNYGYTF.

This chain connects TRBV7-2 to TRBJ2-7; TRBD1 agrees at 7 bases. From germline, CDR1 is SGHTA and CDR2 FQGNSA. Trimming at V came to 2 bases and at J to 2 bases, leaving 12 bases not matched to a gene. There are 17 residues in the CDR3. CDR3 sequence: CASSLIRGDRVTYEQYF. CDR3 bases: TGTGCCAGCAGCTTAATAAGGGGAGACAGGGTCACCTACGAGCAGTACTTC.

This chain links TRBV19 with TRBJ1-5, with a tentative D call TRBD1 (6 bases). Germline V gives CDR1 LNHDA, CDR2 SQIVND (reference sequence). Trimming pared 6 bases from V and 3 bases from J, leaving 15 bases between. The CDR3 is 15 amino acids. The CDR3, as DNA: TGTGCCAGTAGCCAACCACAGGGCCTCAATCAGCCCCAGCATTTT. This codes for CASSQPQGLNQPQHF.

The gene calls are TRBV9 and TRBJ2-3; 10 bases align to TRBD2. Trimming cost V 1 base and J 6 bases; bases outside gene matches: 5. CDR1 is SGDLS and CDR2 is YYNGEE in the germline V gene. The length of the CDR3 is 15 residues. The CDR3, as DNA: TGTGCCAGCAGCGTAAGCGGGGGGGGATTGGATACGCAGTATTTT. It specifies CASSVSGGGLDTQYF.

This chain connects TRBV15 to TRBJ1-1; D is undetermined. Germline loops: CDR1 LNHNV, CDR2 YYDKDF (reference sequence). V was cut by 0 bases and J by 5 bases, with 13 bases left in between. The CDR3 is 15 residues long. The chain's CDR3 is CATSRDSIRETEAFF. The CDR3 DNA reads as TGTGCCACCAGCAGAGATTCTATTCGAGAAACTGAAGCTTTCTTT.

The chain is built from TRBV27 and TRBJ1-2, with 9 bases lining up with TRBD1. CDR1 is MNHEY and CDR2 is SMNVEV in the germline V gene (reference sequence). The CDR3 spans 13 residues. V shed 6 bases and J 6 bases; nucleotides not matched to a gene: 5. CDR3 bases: TGTGCCAGCAGCACGGACAGGGGTCATGGCTACACCTTC. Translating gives CASSTDRGHGYTF.

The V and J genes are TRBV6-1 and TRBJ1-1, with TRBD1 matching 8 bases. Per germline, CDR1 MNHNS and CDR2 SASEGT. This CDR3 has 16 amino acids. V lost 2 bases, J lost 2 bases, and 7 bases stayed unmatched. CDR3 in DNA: TGTGCCAGCAGTGAACGACAGGGGATGGGCAACACTGAAGCTTTCTTT. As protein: CASSERQGMGNTEAFF.

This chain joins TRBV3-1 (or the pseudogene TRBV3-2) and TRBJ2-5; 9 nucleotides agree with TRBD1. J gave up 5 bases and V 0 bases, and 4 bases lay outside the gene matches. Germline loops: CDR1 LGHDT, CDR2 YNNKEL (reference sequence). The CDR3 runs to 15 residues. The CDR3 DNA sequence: TGTGCCAGCAGCCAAGATCACAGGGGGCCTGAGACCCAGTACTTC. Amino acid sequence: CASSQDHRGPETQYF.